Listed here are 30 T cell receptor beta chains from one sample, sequenced in a study of T-cell memory formation after mild COVID-19. TCRdb reprocessed the 5' RACE reads via MiXCR and lists one record per CDR3 protein. The table includes more than 350,000 distinct CDR3 sequences, 16% detected once. Material for sequencing was PBMCs or a T cell subset sorted from them (not recorded which). Every receptor here comes from a man between 18 and 29 years old who had mild COVID-19 (a few samples of this study predate the infection). Cell type and time point are not known.

The chain carries TRBV6-6 and TRBJ2-1, with D possibly being TRBD1 (6 bases). Germline V gives CDR1 MNHNY, CDR2 SVGAGI (reference sequence). V was shortened by 0 bases and J by 0 bases, with 9 bases between the two germline ends. The length of the CDR3 is 16 residues. The CDR3 DNA reads as TGTGCCAGCAGTTACTCGCGAGGGGGCTCCTACAATGAGCAGTTCTTC. Amino acid sequence: CASSYSRGGSYNEQFF.

This clonotype was picked up a small number of times. The rearrangement joins TRBV2 to TRBJ1-2, with D maybe TRBD1 (6 bases). Per germline, CDR1 SNHLY and CDR2 FYNNEI. The CDR3 contains 14 residues. V shed 6 bases and J shed 5 bases, with 16 bases lying between them. This chain's CDR3 is CASRPEQGGYGYTF. Here the CDR3 DNA reads TGTGCCAGCAGGCCCGAACAGGGCGGGTATGGCTACACCTTC.

The chain is built from TRBV3-2 and TRBJ2-7; the table's D call, TRBD2, was not checked against the DNA. TRBV3-2 is a recognized pseudogene. The CDR3 consists of 12 residues. The CDR3 DNA is TGTGCACTAGCCGCTGATGGGGACGAGCAGTACGTC. It codes for CALAADGDEQYV.

The chain combines TRBV13 with TRBJ2-7; D is unclear. The CDR3 has 14 residues. CDR1 and CDR2 (germline): PRHDT, FYEKMQ (reference sequence). V was pared by 6 bases and J by 4 bases, with 16 bases between. The CDR3 DNA reads as TGTGCCAGCAGGACCGGCCGTCTCCCTTACGAGCAGTACTTC. It translates to CASRTGRLPYEQYF.

This CDR3 is CASSQGDTNHEQYF. CDR3 DNA: TGCGCCAGCAGCCAAGGGGACACGAATCACGAGCAGTACTTC. This chain joins TRBV4-3 and TRBJ2-7, with D perhaps TRBD1 (6 bases). Germline V lookup: CDR1 LGHNA, CDR2 YSLEER. The V end lost 1 base, the J end lost 5 bases, and 12 bases lay between the germline ends. There are 14 residues in the CDR3.

This clonotype has a handful of counts. The chain carries TRBV11-3 and TRBJ1-1; 11 bases map to TRBD1. Germline V CDR1 and CDR2: SGHNT, YENEEA. This CDR3 has 14 residues. V shed 4 bases, J shed 5 bases, and the junction held 3 bases outside the gene matches. This CDR3 reads CASSSGQGATEAFF. Here the CDR3 DNA reads TGTGCCAGCAGCTCAGGACAGGGGGCGACTGAAGCTTTCTTT.

The sample holds a few counts of this clonotype. The rearrangement joins TRBV10-3 to TRBJ1-4; a possible D gene is TRBD1 (6 bases). Germline-derived CDR1 and CDR2 are ENHRY and SYGVKD. This CDR3 has 16 amino acids. V lost 6 bases and J 0 bases, leaving 14 bases between the germline ends. The CDR3 bases are TGTGCCATCAGGGCGGGACACACTTCAACTAATGAAAAACTGTTTTTT. It specifies CAIRAGHTSTNEKLFF.

This clonotype was seen more than once but under ten times. The rearrangement links TRBV13 to TRBJ1-1; 8 bases are a match to TRBD1. The CDR3 is 14 residues long. Trimming at V came to 4 bases and at J to 3 bases, leaving 4 bases not matched to a gene. Germline loops: CDR1 PRHDT, CDR2 FYEKMQ (reference sequence). CDR3 DNA: TGTGCCAGCAGCTACAGGGGGAGGTACACTGAAGCTTTCTTT. Its protein is CASSYRGRYTEAFF.

The J gene is TRBJ2-5, the V gene TRBV19; D is uncertain. The CDR3 has 10 residues. With 11 bases removed from V and 4 bases from J, the gap between germline ends came to 8 bases. Germline CDR1 reads LNHDA; CDR2 reads SQIVND (reference sequence). CDR3 sequence: CASGRETQYF. The CDR3 DNA sequence: TGTGCCTCCGGACGAGAGACCCAGTACTTC.

This clonotype was seen a few times. The gene calls are TRBV7-2 and TRBJ2-7; 8 bases match TRBD1. The CDR3 extends over 15 amino acids. The V and J ends lost 5 bases and 2 bases, in that order; junction bases with no gene match: 8. Germline V gene lookup returns CDR1 SGHTA and CDR2 FQGNSA. CDR3 nucleotide sequence: TGTGCCAGCAGCACCCAAGGACAGGGCCCCTACGAGCAGTACGTC. This translates into CASSTQGQGPYEQYV.

This clonotype has only a few counts. The rearrangement uses TRBV20-1 and TRBJ1-2; 7 positions agree with TRBD1. CDR1 is DFQATT and CDR2 is SNEGSKA in the germline V gene (reference sequence). This CDR3 has 18 amino acids. V shed 4 bases and J 4 bases; nucleotides not matched to a gene: 21. CDR3 sequence reads: CSAKNYLSGTENLYGYTF. The CDR3 coding sequence is TGCAGTGCTAAGAATTATCTGTCCGGGACAGAAAACCTCTATGGCTACACCTTC.

The rearrangement joins TRBV2 to TRBJ2-7; D may be TRBD1 (6 bases). V shed 3 bases and J shed 5 bases, with 14 bases lying between them. The germline CDR1 and CDR2 sequences are SNHLY and FYNNEI. This CDR3 comprises 14 residues. The CDR3 here is CASSEDSQSHEQYF. The CDR3 coding sequence is TGTGCCAGCAGTGAGGACAGTCAGAGCCACGAGCAGTACTTC. Looking up the rest from reference TRBV2 and TRBJ2-7 gives the full variable domain: EPEVTQTPSHQVTQMGQEVILRCVPISNHLYFYWYRQILGQKVEFLVSFYNNEISEKSEIFDDQFSVERPDGSNFTLKIRSTKLEDSAMYFCASSEDSQSHEQYFGPGTRLTVT.

The chain is built from TRBV10-3 and TRBJ1-5, with TRBD1 identical over 9 bases. There are 17 residues in the CDR3. The germline CDR1 and CDR2 sequences are ENHRY and SYGVKD. V trimming: 0 bases; J trimming: 5 bases; junction bases outside the gene matches: 8. Here the CDR3 DNA reads TGTGCCATCAGTGAGTCGGTCCCGGGACAGGGCTATCAGCCCCAGCATTTT. The encoded protein is CAISESVPGQGYQPQHF.

This rearrangement joins TRBV20-1 to TRBJ2-1; D may correspond to TRBD1 or TRBD2 (5 bases each). The germline gives CDR1 DFQATT, CDR2 SNEGSKA (reference sequence). This CDR3 comprises 14 residues. Deletions cut 6 bases from V and 5 bases from J, with 17 bases between. The CDR3 bases are TGCAGTGCCAGTTGGGGGACCCGCGACAATGAGCAGTTCTTC. This sequence encodes CSASWGTRDNEQFF.

The V and J genes are TRBV12-3 or TRBV12-4 and TRBJ1-2; D remains ambiguous. The V end was cut by 6 bases, the J end by 4 bases, with 15 bases between. The CDR3 is made up of 14 amino acids. The CDR3 coding sequence is TGTGCCAGCAGCCCCAGAACCCTCCCCTATGGCTACACCTTC. This sequence encodes CASSPRTLPYGYTF.

This clonotype has more than one count but fewer than ten. V and J are TRBV20-1 and TRBJ1-1, with unresolved D. V was pared by 2 bases and J by 7 bases, with 14 bases between. CDR1 is DFQATT and CDR2 is SNEGSKA in the germline V gene (reference sequence). This CDR3 is built from 13 residues. The CDR3 DNA reads as TGCAGTGCTAGAAAACACTCGGGAGTTGAAGCTTTCTTT. The encoded protein is CSARKHSGVEAFF.

This clonotype was detected a few times. The chain couples TRBV9 to TRBJ1-4, with D possibly matching TRBD1 (5 bases). Trimming shortened V by 4 bases and J by 13 bases, and 17 bases separated the two germline ends. CDR3 length: 13 amino acids. Germline-derived CDR1 and CDR2 are SGDLS and YYNGEE. In DNA, the CDR3 is TGTGCCAGCAGCTATACGGGGGATACGAGACTGTTTTTT. Its translation: CASSYTGDTRLFF.

This clonotype has only a few counts. The chain links TRBV9 to TRBJ1-4; D unresolved. Trimming stripped 0 bases from V and 0 bases from J, with 3 bases between. The CDR3 length is 14 residues. The germline gives CDR1 SGDLS, CDR2 YYNGEE. The CDR3 coding sequence is TGTGCCAGCAGCGTAGACTCAACTAATGAAAAACTGTTTTTT. This encodes CASSVDSTNEKLFF.

V is TRBV27 and J is TRBJ1-5, with D maybe TRBD1 (5 bases). V gave up 10 bases and J gave up 6 bases, with 16 bases separating them. The CDR3 runs 13 residues. Germline values: CDR1 MNHEY, CDR2 SMNVEV (reference sequence). This chain's CDR3 is CAIDGAPGQPQHF. The CDR3 DNA sequence: TGTGCCATCGACGGGGCGCCTGGTCAGCCCCAGCATTTT.

This clonotype appeared a few times. V and J are TRBV7-9 and TRBJ1-2; the D gene is possibly TRBD1 (6 bases). CDR3 length: 12 residues. The V gene's germline CDR1 is SEHNR and CDR2 FQNEAQ (reference sequence). Trimming shortened V by 5 bases and J by 5 bases, and 9 bases separated the two germline ends. CDR3 DNA: TGTGCCAGCAGCCCGACAGGTTATGGCTACACCTTC. Amino acid sequence: CASSPTGYGYTF.

This rearrangement joins TRBV4-3 to TRBJ1-3, with D perhaps TRBD1 (5 bases). The CDR3 is made up of 17 amino acids. CDR1 is LGHNA and CDR2 is YSLEER in the germline V gene. V lost 4 bases and J 1 base, leaving 17 bases between the germline ends. Here the CDR3 reads CASSPGTGELSGNTIYF. CDR3 sequence (DNA): TGCGCCAGCAGCCCTGGGACCGGGGAGCTGTCTGGAAACACCATATATTTT.

This clonotype has a handful of counts. The gene calls are TRBV7-2 and TRBJ2-3; D is unclear. This CDR3 spans 15 amino acids. Germline CDR1 is SGHTA and CDR2 is FQGNSA. Trimming pared 3 bases from V and 1 base from J, leaving 11 bases between. The CDR3 sequence: CASSFRLDGTDTQYF. CDR3 DNA: TGTGCCAGCAGCTTCCGGCTAGACGGCACAGATACGCAGTATTTT.

In its sample, this clonotype was seen a few times. The chain employs TRBV4-1 and TRBJ2-1; TRBD2 is a possible D gene (6 bases). V lost 1 base and J 1 base, leaving 23 bases between the germline ends. CDR3 length: 20 residues. Looked up from germline, CDR1 is MGHRA and CDR2 is YSYEKL. The CDR3 protein is CASSQAPSKGLSRSYNEQFF. In DNA, the CDR3 is TGCGCCAGCAGCCAAGCCCCCTCCAAGGGACTTAGTAGGTCCTACAATGAGCAGTTCTTC.

The chain combines TRBV7-2 with TRBJ2-7; unclear D gene. The V gene's germline CDR1 is SGHTA and CDR2 FQGNSA. This CDR3 spans 14 amino acids. Trimming took 0 bases from V and 0 from J, leaving 6 bases between them. CDR3: CASSLADLSYEQYF. CDR3 nucleotide sequence: TGTGCCAGCAGCTTAGCGGACCTCTCCTACGAGCAGTACTTC.

This clonotype was picked up a small number of times. The genes are TRBV10-3 and TRBJ2-3; D gene uncertain. Trimming took 5 bases from V and 7 from J, leaving 16 bases between them. The CDR3 spans 14 residues. Germline CDR1 reads ENHRY; CDR2 reads SYGVKD. The CDR3 is CAISPPGDSNTQYF. Written as DNA, the CDR3 is TGTGCCATCAGTCCCCCCGGCGATAGTAATACGCAGTATTTT.

This rearrangement joins TRBV6-5 to TRBJ2-4; D is perhaps TRBD1 (6 bases). Germline V CDR1 and CDR2: MNHEY, SVGAGI. CDR3 length: 16 residues. The V and J ends lost 4 bases and 2 bases respectively, with 15 bases between them. Here the CDR3 DNA reads TGTGCCAGCAGTTTGGACAGTCCTCCCTCCAAAAACATTCAGTACTTC. Amino acids: CASSLDSPPSKNIQYF.

The table lists this clonotype with many counts. V gene TRBV4-1 combines with J gene TRBJ2-2; 8 positions agree with TRBD1. Germline V gene lookup returns CDR1 MGHRA and CDR2 YSYEKL. CDR3 length equals 15 residues. Germline trimming cut 1 base from V and 4 bases from J; bases unmatched to any gene: 2. CDR3 in amino acids: CASSQGTGITGELFF. The CDR3 nucleotides are TGCGCCAGCAGCCAAGGGACAGGGATCACCGGGGAGCTGTTTTTT.

This clonotype has more than one count but fewer than ten. The chain couples TRBV15 to TRBJ1-2; no firm D call. CDR1 is LNHNV and CDR2 is YYDKDF in the germline V gene (reference sequence). V shed 1 base and J shed 7 bases, with 13 bases lying between them. The CDR3 runs to 14 residues. This CDR3 is CATSRVREGSGYTF. The CDR3 nucleotides are TGTGCCACCAGCAGAGTCCGGGAGGGTAGTGGCTACACCTTC.

This clonotype was observed a handful of times. This sequence joins TRBV12-3 or TRBV12-4 and TRBJ2-5; D may be TRBD2 (7 bases). Between the trimmed V and J ends, which lost 9 bases and 5 bases, there was a span of 19 bases. The CDR3 runs 14 residues. The CDR3 coding sequence is TGTGCCAGTACCCCCGCGGGGGCTCGGGAGACCCAGTACTTC. It specifies CASTPAGARETQYF.

This clonotype has more than one count but fewer than ten. The final CDR3 position lacks the conserved phenylalanine or tryptophan, pointing to a likely read error. The chain uses TRBV4-2 and TRBJ2-5; 9 nucleotides line up with TRBD2. V was pared by 2 bases and J by 4 bases, with 11 bases of the junction left unmatched. The CDR3 totals 17 residues. The V gene's germline CDR1 is LGHNA and CDR2 YNFKEQ. The CDR3 protein is CASSQTGISGGGETQYS. The CDR3 DNA is TGTGCCAGCAGCCAAACGGGGATTAGCGGGGGCGGAGAGACCCAGTACTCC.